This TCR beta chain was identified in a study of blood T cell repertoires in COVID-19. Study information: Samples taken during acute and convalescent COVID-19 were collected in the United States, Italy and Spain. T cells, B-cell-depleted T cells, or PBMCs supplied cDNA or gDNA.

In the source study's methods: Reference gene primer amplification in the assay estimated nucleated cell counts. The assay was immunoSEQ multiplex PCR, and TCRdb's table has in-frame clones only and misses some. The V and J calls and clone size were taken over from that table, and D and trimming were inferred from the DNA. This repertoire shows around 210,000 clones, about 78% found once; its top ten account for 4.5% to 7%. Germline CDR1 reads LGHNT; CDR2 reads FRNRAP. The ends lost 7 bases at V and 4 bases at J; junction bases unmatched: 7. The CDR3 covers 16 residues. The V call is TRBV12-5, the J call TRBJ2-2, with TRBD2 identical over 12 bases. Material: peripheral blood. The TCR originated in a woman aged 70-85 years with acute or convalescent COVID-19. CDR3 sequence: CASAKGLAGFTGELFF. The DNA of the CDR3 is TGTGCTAGTGCCAAGGGACTAGCGGGTTTCACCGGGGAGCTGTTTTTT.